This T cell receptor beta chain was sequenced in a study of T cell repertoires in aging, cancer and after chemotherapy. Study as a whole: Pre- and post-chemotherapy samples were paired from chronic lymphocytic leukemia patients treated with fludarabine- or bendamustine-based regimens.

Peripheral blood genomic DNA, not sorted cells or RNA, was the template. Rearranged V-D-J TRB sequences were amplified with a mixed TRB-A/B primer pool. TCRdb reanalysed the multiplex PCR reads using MiXCR and keeps one entry per CDR3 protein. This table has 2,200 or so distinct CDR3 sequences, less than 45% appearing once. This CDR3 has 13 amino acids. The V and J ends lost 6 bases and 8 bases respectively, with 16 bases between them. This receptor was taken from a human donor with a blood cancer. This chain uses TRBV12-3 or TRBV12-4 with TRBJ1-2; D remains unclear. The sequenced sample consisted of blood. DNA of the CDR3: TGTGCCAGCAGCTCAACAAGTGGGAACGGCTACACCTTC. This sequence encodes CASSSTSGNGYTF.